This T cell receptor beta chain was sequenced during a study of blood T cell repertoires in COVID-19. Study overall: COVID-19 samples from acute and convalescent phases originated in the United States, Italy and Spain. The cDNA or gDNA used as material had been derived from T cells, B-cell-depleted T cells, or PBMCs.

After removal of 1 base from V and 3 bases from J, the junction contained 8 bases not matched to a gene. The CDR3 is made up of 17 amino acids. CDR1 SGHAT and CDR2 FQNNGV come from the germline V gene. In the authors' methods: Estimated nucleated cell counts came from reference gene primer amplification. The table came from immunoSEQ multiplex PCR; TCRdb's copy has only in-frame clones and leaves some out. The DNA gave D and trimming, while V, J and clone size come from that table. The table lists about 100,000 clones, around four fifths of them singletons. The TCR was taken from a man aged 50-59 years with active or convalescent COVID-19. This chain uses TRBV11-2 with TRBJ2-1; 8 nucleotides match TRBD2. Sequencing was done on a sample of peripheral blood. The CDR3: CASSLGRTSLDYNEQFF. In DNA form, the CDR3 reads TGTGCCAGCAGCTTAGGAAGGACTAGCTTGGACTACAATGAGCAGTTCTTC.